This entry describes one T cell receptor beta chain. The sample is drawn from a study of blood T cell repertoires in COVID-19. V lost 1 base to trimming and J lost 5 bases, with 9 bases between them. Germline V gives CDR1 LGHNA, CDR2 YSLEER. The CDR3 covers 14 residues. Generated by immunoSEQ multiplex PCR, the TCRdb table keeps only in-frame clones and is missing some. This repertoire shows some 200,000 clones, 86% found once; its top ten account for more than 3%. The clonotype comes from a man aged 65-85 years with acute or convalescent COVID-19. The chain joins TRBV4-3 to TRBJ1-3; tentative D call: TRBD1 (6 bases). What was sequenced was peripheral blood. In nucleotides, the CDR3 is TGCGCCAGCAGCCAAGTGGACAGCCGAAACACCATATATTTT. Protein: CASSQVDSRNTIYF.